These 5 T cell receptor beta chains originate from one sample sequenced in a study of blood T cell repertoires in COVID-19. Only in-frame clones appear in the TCRdb table, and some are missing; sequencing was by immunoSEQ multiplex PCR. The data contain around 90,000 clones, about 80% of them seen just once; the ten biggest clones take up 19%. Sequences were obtained from peripheral blood. The origin of the receptors is a human donor in a cohort sampled during active COVID-19.

The rearrangement uses TRBV18 and TRBJ2-7; the D gene is possibly TRBD2 (6 bases). The CDR3 runs to 15 residues. CDR1 and CDR2 (germline): KGHSH, LQKENI. V lost 3 bases, J lost 0 bases, and 12 bases lay in between. The chain's CDR3 is CASSPGTSSSYEQYF. DNA of the CDR3: TGTGCCAGCTCACCCGGGACTTCCAGCTCCTACGAGCAGTACTTC.

The rearrangement joins TRBV28 to TRBJ2-7; TRBD1 is a possible D gene (5 bases). From germline, CDR1 is MDHEN and CDR2 SYDVKM. CDR3 size: 13 residues. V was pared by 3 bases and J by 0 bases, with 6 bases between. CDR3 sequence: CASSFQGSYEQYF. The CDR3 DNA follows: TGTGCCAGCAGTTTTCAGGGCTCCTACGAGCAGTACTTC.

The CDR3 DNA reads TGTGCCAGCAGTGAACCCGGGTCTGGGGCCAACGTCCTGACTTTC. Its protein is CASSEPGSGANVLTF. This chain connects TRBV6-1 to TRBJ2-6; D not certain. The CDR3 is 15 amino acids. Germline V gene sequence: CDR1 MNHNS, CDR2 SASEGT. Trimming stripped 2 bases from V and 1 base from J, with 6 bases between.

The V and J genes are TRBV10-1 and TRBJ2-2; 14 nucleotides match TRBD2. This CDR3 has 17 residues. The V segment lost 0 bases and the J segment 7 bases; nucleotides outside the gene matches: 4. Germline CDR1 and CDR2: WNHNN and SYGVQD (reference sequence). This CDR3 is CASSESRTSGRIGELFF. DNA of the CDR3: TGCGCCAGCAGTGAGTCGAGGACTAGCGGGAGGATCGGGGAGCTGTTTTTT.

The chain links TRBV28 to TRBJ1-3, with D tentatively TRBD1 (6 bases). Trimming took 4 bases from V and 7 from J, leaving 17 bases between them. The germline CDR1 and CDR2 sequences are MDHEN and SYDVKM. The CDR3 extends over 15 amino acids. The CDR3 DNA follows: TGTGCCAGCAGTTCCCCAGGGGTGAGGCTTAACACCATATATTTT. Protein product: CASSSPGVRLNTIYF.